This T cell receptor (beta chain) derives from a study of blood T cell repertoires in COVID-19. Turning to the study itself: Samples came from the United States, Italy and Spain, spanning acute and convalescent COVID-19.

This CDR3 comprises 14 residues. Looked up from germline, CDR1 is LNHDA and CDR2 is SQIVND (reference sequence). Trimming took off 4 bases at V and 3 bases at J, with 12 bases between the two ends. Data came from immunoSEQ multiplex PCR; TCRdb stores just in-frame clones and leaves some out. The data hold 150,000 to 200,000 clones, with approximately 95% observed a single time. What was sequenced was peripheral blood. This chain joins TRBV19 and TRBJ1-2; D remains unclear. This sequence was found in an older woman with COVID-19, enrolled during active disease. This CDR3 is CASSNLFPDYGYTF. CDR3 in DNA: TGTGCCAGTAGTAACCTGTTCCCGGACTATGGCTACACCTTC.